The clone carrying this T cell receptor beta chain was seen ten or more times. Described time point: longitudinal time-point 1 (baseline). A single record per CDR3 protein comes from TCRdb applying MiXCR to the 5' RACE reads. The repertoire consists of 71,000 or so distinct CDR3 sequences, with roughly 13% occurring once and the leading ten covering around 4.3%. The sample originates from a study of neurological immune-mediated disorders. This CDR3 has 14 residues. V shed 2 bases and J 6 bases; nucleotides not matched to a gene: 4. CDR1 is SGHTA and CDR2 is FQGNSA in the germline V gene. The sample taken for sequencing was PBMCs. This chain connects TRBV7-2 to TRBJ2-1; 7 nucleotides align to TRBD2. The source of this sequence is a female donor with HTLV-1-associated myelopathy (HAM/TSP). This CDR3 is CASSLSGALNEQFF. The CDR3 DNA sequence: TGTGCCAGCAGCTTAAGCGGGGCCCTCAATGAGCAGTTCTTC.